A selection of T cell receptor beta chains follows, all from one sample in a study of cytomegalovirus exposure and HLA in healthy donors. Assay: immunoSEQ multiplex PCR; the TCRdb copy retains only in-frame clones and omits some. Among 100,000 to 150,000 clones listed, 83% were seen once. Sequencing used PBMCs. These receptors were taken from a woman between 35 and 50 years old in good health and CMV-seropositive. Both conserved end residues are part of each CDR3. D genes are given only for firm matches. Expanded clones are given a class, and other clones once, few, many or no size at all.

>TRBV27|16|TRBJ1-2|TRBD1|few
CASSFRTQDRGTGYTF
TGTGCCAGCAGCTTTAGGACCCAGGACAGGGGGACTGGCTACACCTTC
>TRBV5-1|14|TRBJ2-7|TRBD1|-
CASSLGGQTYEQYF
TGCGCCAGCAGCTTGGGGGGACAGACCTACGAGCAGTACTTC
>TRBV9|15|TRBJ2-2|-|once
CASSVEGGPSGELFF
TGTGCCAGCAGCGTAGAAGGAGGGCCGAGCGGGGAGCTGTTTTTT
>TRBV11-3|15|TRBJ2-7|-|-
CASSLVDSANYEQYF
TGTGCCAGCAGCTTAGTAGACAGCGCGAACTACGAGCAGTACTTC
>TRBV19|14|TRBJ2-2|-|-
CASSNQVSTGELFF
TGTGCCAGTAGTAATCAGGTTAGCACCGGGGAGCTGTTTTTT
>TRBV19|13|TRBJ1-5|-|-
CASSMTDNQPQHF
TGTGCCAGTAGTATGACAGACAATCAGCCCCAGCATTTT
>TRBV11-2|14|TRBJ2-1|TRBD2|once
CASSLGTSGREQFF
TGTGCCAGCAGCTTAGGGACTAGCGGACGTGAGCAGTTCTTC
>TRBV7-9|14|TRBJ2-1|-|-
CASSLVPRHGEQFF
TGTGCCAGCAGCTTAGTTCCCAGGCACGGTGAGCAGTTCTTC
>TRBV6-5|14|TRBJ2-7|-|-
CASSYSELTYEQYF
TGTGCCAGCAGTTATAGCGAACTTACCTACGAGCAGTACTTC
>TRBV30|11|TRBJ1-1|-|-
CAWRQGRQAFF
TGTGCCTGGAGGCAGGGTCGTCAAGCTTTCTTT
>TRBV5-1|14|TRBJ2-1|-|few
CASNRSPPGNEQFF
TGCGCCAGCAATCGAAGCCCCCCGGGGAATGAGCAGTTCTTC
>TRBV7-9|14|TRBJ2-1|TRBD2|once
CASSGLAGVYEQFF
TGTGCCAGCAGCGGACTAGCGGGAGTCTATGAGCAGTTCTTC
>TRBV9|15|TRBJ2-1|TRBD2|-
CASSVGSAGADEQFF
TGTGCCAGCAGCGTAGGGTCGGCGGGAGCAGATGAGCAGTTCTTC
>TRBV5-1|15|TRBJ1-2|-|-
CASSWETDRNYGYTF
TGCGCCAGCAGCTGGGAGACCGATAGGAACTATGGCTACACCTTC
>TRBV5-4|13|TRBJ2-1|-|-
CASSSPGINEQFF
TGTGCCAGCAGCTCACCGGGGATCAATGAGCAGTTCTTC
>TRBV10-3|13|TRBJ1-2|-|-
CAISGQSNYGYTF
TGTGCCATCAGTGGACAGAGTAACTATGGCTACACCTTC
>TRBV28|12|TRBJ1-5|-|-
CASSLQVQPQHF
TGTGCCAGCAGTTTACAGGTTCAGCCCCAGCATTTT
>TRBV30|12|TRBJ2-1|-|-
CAWSDSYNEQFF
TGTGCCTGGAGTGACAGTTACAATGAGCAGTTCTTC
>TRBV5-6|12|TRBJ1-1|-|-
CASSLGALEAFF
TGTGCCAGCAGCTTGGGTGCGTTAGAAGCTTTCTTT
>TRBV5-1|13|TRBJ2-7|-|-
CASSLVGPSGQYF
TGCGCCAGCAGCTTGGTAGGCCCCTCGGGGCAGTACTTC
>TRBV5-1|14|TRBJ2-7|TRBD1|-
CASSLKGTVYEQYF
TGCGCCAGCAGCTTGAAAGGGACAGTTTACGAGCAGTACTTC
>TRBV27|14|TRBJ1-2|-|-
CASSPRGGGYGYTF
TGTGCCAGCAGTCCCCGGGGAGGGGGCTATGGCTACACCTTC
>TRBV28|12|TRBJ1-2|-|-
CASRGGVWGYTF
TGTGCCAGCAGGGGGGGGGTCTGGGGCTACACCTTC
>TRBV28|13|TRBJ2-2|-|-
CASTIHGTGELFF
TGTGCCAGCACCATCCACGGCACCGGGGAGCTGTTTTTT
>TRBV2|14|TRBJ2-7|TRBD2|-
CATLAGALSYEQYF
TGTGCCACCTTAGCGGGAGCGCTCTCCTACGAGCAGTACTTC
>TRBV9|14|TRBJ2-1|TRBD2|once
CASSTGTSSYEQFF
TGTGCCAGCAGCACCGGGACTAGCTCCTATGAGCAGTTCTTC
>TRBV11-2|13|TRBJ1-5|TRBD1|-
CASSEQGDQPQHF
TGTGCCAGCAGCGAACAGGGGGATCAGCCCCAGCATTTT
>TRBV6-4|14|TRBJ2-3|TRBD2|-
CASSVSGEADTQYF
TGTGCCAGCAGTGTTAGCGGGGAAGCAGATACGCAGTATTTT
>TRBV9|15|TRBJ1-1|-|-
CASSVAMGAVTEAFF
TGTGCCAGCAGCGTAGCGATGGGGGCGGTCACTGAAGCTTTCTTT
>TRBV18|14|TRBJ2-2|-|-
CASSPGHNTGELFF
TGTGCCAGCTCTCCGGGACATAACACCGGGGAGCTGTTTTTT
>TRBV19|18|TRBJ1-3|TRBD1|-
CASSPNWGQAFSGNTIYF
TGTGCCAGTAGCCCAAACTGGGGACAGGCCTTCTCTGGAAACACCATATATTTT
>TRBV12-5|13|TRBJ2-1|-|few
CASGTDGVGEQFF
TGTGCTAGTGGTACGGACGGGGTGGGTGAGCAGTTCTTC
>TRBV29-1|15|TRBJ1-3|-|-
CSVSRTVLGGNTIYF
TGCAGCGTTTCCCGGACAGTTTTAGGTGGAAACACCATATATTTT
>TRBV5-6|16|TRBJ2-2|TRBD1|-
CASSSWTGANTGELFF
TGTGCCAGCAGCTCGTGGACAGGAGCGAACACCGGGGAGCTGTTTTTT
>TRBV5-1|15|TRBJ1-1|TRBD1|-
CASSFRTGAHTEAFF
TGCGCCAGCAGCTTCCGAACAGGGGCGCACACTGAAGCTTTCTTT
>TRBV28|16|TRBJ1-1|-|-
CASSPPGTPIGTEAFF
TGTGCCAGCAGTCCCCCGGGAACTCCTATCGGCACTGAAGCTTTCTTT
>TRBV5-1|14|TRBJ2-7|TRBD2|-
CASSETSGNYEQYF
TGCGCCAGCAGCGAGACTAGCGGGAACTACGAGCAGTACTTC
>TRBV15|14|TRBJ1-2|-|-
CATSAAGYYLGYTF
TGTGCCACCAGCGCGGCAGGGTATTATTTGGGCTACACCTTC
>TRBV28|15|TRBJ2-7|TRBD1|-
CASSIAGQGSYEQYF
TGTGCCAGCAGTATCGCGGGACAGGGCTCCTACGAGCAGTACTTC
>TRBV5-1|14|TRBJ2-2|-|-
CASSLEPRGGELFF
TGCGCCAGCAGCTTGGAGCCACGAGGCGGGGAGCTGTTTTTT
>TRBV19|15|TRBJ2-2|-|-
CASRRQPSNTGELFF
TGTGCCAGTAGGCGGCAGCCATCGAACACCGGGGAGCTGTTTTTT